This TCR beta chain emerged from a study of T-cell memory formation after mild COVID-19. TCRdb fed the 5' RACE reads into MiXCR, producing one record per CDR3 protein. The table records 300,000 to 350,000 distinct CDR3 sequences, just under 20% of them present only once. Looked up from germline, CDR1 is LGHDT and CDR2 is YNNKEL (reference sequence). The length of the CDR3 is 15 residues. The J segment lost 1 base and the V segment lost 6 bases, leaving 2 bases of the junction unmatched. There are a few counts of this clonotype. The clonotype originates from a man between 18 and 35 years old who had mild COVID-19 (a few samples of this study predate the infection). Cell type and time point are not known. The sequenced material came from PBMCs or a T cell subset sorted from them (not recorded which). This rearrangement joins TRBV3-1 to TRBJ2-5; 13 bases are shared with TRBD2. The CDR3 coding sequence is TGTGCCAGCAGGTGGACTAGCGGGGGCCAAGAGACCCAGTACTTC. Residues: CASRWTSGGQETQYF.